This passage covers 14 T cell receptor beta chains from one sample sequenced in a study of neoadjuvant nivolumab and ipilimumab in lung cancer. The table came from immunoSEQ multiplex PCR; TCRdb's copy has only in-frame clones and leaves some out. The sample lists tens of thousands of clones, 90% seen once, with approximately 4.6% in the top ten. The sample consisted of peripheral blood, taken after neoadjuvant nivolumab, alone or with ipilimumab, at or shortly before surgery. All receptors derive from an adult with non-small cell lung cancer.

The V gene is TRBV7-2, the J gene TRBJ2-7; D is undetermined. The ends were cut back, 5 bases at V and 0 bases at J, with 2 bases in the middle. The CDR3 has 11 residues. Germline CDR1 reads SGHTA; CDR2 reads FQGNSA. In DNA, the CDR3 is TGTGCCAGCAGCGCCTCCTACGAGCAGTACTTC. Encoded protein: CASSASYEQYF.

The chain employs TRBV5-6 and TRBJ1-4; D is uncertain. From germline, CDR1 is SGHDT and CDR2 YYEEEE. The germline V and J ends were trimmed by 0 bases and 0 bases, with 6 bases remaining between them. The CDR3 is 15 residues long. CDR3 amino acids: CASSLGQATNEKLFF. DNA of the CDR3: TGTGCCAGCAGCTTGGGACAAGCAACTAATGAAAAACTGTTTTTT.

This clone was observed a handful of times. The chain is built from TRBV7-2 and TRBJ1-5, with D unclear. Trimming cost V 5 bases and J 5 bases, with 16 bases left between them. The CDR3 is 15 amino acids. Germline V gene sequence: CDR1 SGHTA, CDR2 FQGNSA. In nucleotides, the CDR3 is TGTGCCAGCAGCCCTACGTCAGCATTTCATCAGCCCCAGCATTTT. It encodes CASSPTSAFHQPQHF.

The rearrangement uses TRBV5-1 and TRBJ2-5; D uncertain. CDR1 and CDR2 from the germline V gene are SGHRS and YFSETQ. The CDR3 runs to 15 residues. The germline V and J ends were trimmed by 2 bases and 1 base, with 12 bases remaining between them. As DNA, the CDR3 is TGCGCCAGCAGCTTTATGCAGACCGGCCAAGAGACCCAGTACTTC. Amino acid sequence: CASSFMQTGQETQYF.

The chain recombines TRBV10-3 with TRBJ2-7; D could derive from TRBD1 or TRBD2 (5 bases each). The CDR3 is 14 amino acids. CDR1 and CDR2 from the germline V gene are ENHRY and SYGVKD. V was pared by 7 bases and J by 0 bases, with 13 bases between. CDR3 coding DNA: TGTGCCATCAAACCCGGGACGGACTCCTACGAGCAGTACTTC. The encoded protein is CAIKPGTDSYEQYF.

The rearrangement uses TRBV5-4 and TRBJ1-4; unclear D gene. Deletions cut 1 base from V and 7 bases from J, with 8 bases between. In germline, CDR1 is SGHNT, CDR2 YYREEE (reference sequence). The CDR3 totals 13 residues. CDR3 DNA: TGTGCCAGCAGCTTGATTGAGGGTGAAAAACTGTTTTTT. Encoded protein: CASSLIEGEKLFF.

This chain joins TRBV2 and TRBJ1-5, with TRBD1 as a possible D gene (6 bases). The germline CDR1 and CDR2 sequences are SNHLY and FYNNEI. The CDR3 covers 12 residues. Trimming left V 10 bases short and J 4 bases short, with 11 bases between. In nucleotides, the CDR3 is TGTGCCACCGGACAGCCTAATCAGCCCCAGCATTTT. Its translation: CATGQPNQPQHF. The variable domain in full, completed from reference TRBV2 and TRBJ1-5, reads EPEVTQTPSHQVTQMGQEVILRCVPISNHLYFYWYRQILGQKVEFLVSFYNNEISEKSEIFDDQFSVERPDGSNFTLKIRSTKLEDSAMYFCATGQPNQPQHFGDGTRLSIL.

The gene calls are TRBV2 and TRBJ2-5; TRBD1 aligns across 10 bases. Germline V gene sequence: CDR1 SNHLY, CDR2 FYNNEI. Losses at the gene ends were 7 bases for V and 5 bases for J; bases not matched to a gene: 7. This CDR3 has 14 residues. The CDR3, as DNA: TGTGCCAGCACCCGACAGGGGGCTAGTGAGACCCAGTACTTC. Amino acids: CASTRQGASETQYF.

The rearrangement uses TRBV6-1 and TRBJ1-5; possibly TRBD1 for D (6 bases). CDR3 size: 14 residues. CDR1 and CDR2 (germline): MNHNS, SASEGT. Trimming removed 0 bases from V and 4 bases from J, with 7 bases in between. The CDR3 spells CASSEAGGNQPQHF. CDR3 coding DNA: TGTGCCAGCAGTGAAGCAGGGGGTAATCAGCCCCAGCATTTT.

The rearrangement uses TRBV11-2 and TRBJ2-1; 7 bases are shared with TRBD2. The CDR3 totals 12 residues. Germline loops: CDR1 SGHAT, CDR2 FQNNGV. The V gene end was trimmed by 1 base and the J gene end by 12 bases; junction bases not matched to a gene: 3. The CDR3 loop is CASSLGGGWQFF. The CDR3 DNA follows: TGTGCCAGCAGCTTAGGGGGGGGGTGGCAGTTCTTC.

This chain joins TRBV5-1 and TRBJ2-1; unclear D gene. Looked up from germline, CDR1 is SGHRS and CDR2 is YFSETQ. The CDR3 totals 14 residues. Deletions cut 5 bases from V and 2 bases from J, with 11 bases between. The CDR3 is CASSFGETYNEQFF. DNA for the CDR3: TGCGCCAGCAGTTTTGGGGAAACCTACAATGAGCAGTTCTTC.

The rearrangement uses TRBV29-1 and TRBJ2-1; TRBD1 agrees at 10 bases. Germline loops: CDR1 SQVTM, CDR2 ANQGSEA. The CDR3 extends over 13 amino acids. The trim removed 7 bases at V and 8 bases at J, leaving 8 bases unmatched. The chain's CDR3 is CSGGQGVGHEQFF. The CDR3 coding sequence is TGCAGCGGAGGACAGGGGGTTGGCCATGAGCAGTTCTTC.

The chain combines TRBV2 with TRBJ2-7, with 11 bases fitting TRBD1. Germline V gene lookup returns CDR1 SNHLY and CDR2 FYNNEI. V lost 3 bases, J lost 7 bases, and 11 bases stayed unmatched. The CDR3 has 16 amino acids. Here the CDR3 reads CASSDLGGQGAAEQYF. As DNA, the CDR3 is TGTGCCAGCAGTGATCTGGGCGGACAGGGGGCAGCAGAGCAGTACTTC.

The genes are TRBV7-9 and TRBJ2-1; 7 bases are a match to TRBD1. Germline lookup yields CDR1 SEHNR and CDR2 FQNEAQ (reference sequence). The CDR3 runs to 15 residues. J gave up 7 bases and V 4 bases, and 10 bases lay outside the gene matches. The CDR3 coding sequence is TGTGCCAGCAGCTCCCAGGGGGTTTTTAGGAATGAGCAGTTCTTC. Protein: CASSSQGVFRNEQFF.